This record looks at one T cell receptor (beta chain) sequence and its context. This receptor's antigen is unknown. The data were taken from a study of cytomegalovirus exposure and HLA in healthy donors (dated by TCRdb to the late 2010s). A note on the overall study: According to an earlier analysis of around 600 of the donors, about 179 million T cells yielded approximately 120 million unique TCR beta sequences and approximately 280 Gb of sequence data. In a later analysis, previously published TCR beta repertoires from 666 donors were re-analyzed and high-resolution HLA genotyping was added so that TCR occurrence patterns could be studied. On average, about 240,000 unique TCR beta nucleotide sequences were sequenced per donor among a few hundred genotyped donors of the cohort, with about 19% of those sequences being non-productive. Genome-wide SNP genotypes for about 55% of the roughly 670 donors were used in a later genetic analysis, which treated that subset as a discovery cohort. Every repertoire in the discovery cohort had been generated on one and the same sequencing platform. A separate validation cohort of roughly 110 different subjects was used in addition to the 666-subject first cohort. Alongside the repertoire data, information on donor age, sex, ethnicity and CMV serostatus was compiled. Because of strong linkage in the cohort, roughly five DR-DQ haplotypes were treated as single units for association and clustering. Among the approximately 420 genotyped donors, about 85% belonged to the genetic ancestry cluster associated with self-reported Caucasian donors. An early release covering roughly 580 HLA-typed donors comprised around 300 gigabases of sequencing data and approximately 85 million unique TCR sequences. Class I and class II HLA loci were covered by the typing at four-digit resolution. The number of typed donors differed by locus: about 620-640 for A, B, C, DRB1 and DQB1; some 500 for DQA1; approximately 610 for DPA1; and about 470 for DPB1. In an earlier analysis of roughly 540 of the donors, high-throughput TCR beta sequencing was used to judge whether each TCR beta V gene segment behaved as functional or pseudogenic. In the later analysis, no new phenotypic data were used to find candidate immune exposures; instead, reliance was placed on TCR beta sequences and their occurrence across donors. The aim of the study was to test whether cataloging public T cell receptors could identify signatures of past pathogen exposure. The study used immunosequencing to profile the T cell repertoires of hundreds of subjects and linked those repertoires to cytomegalovirus serostatus. To predict cytomegalovirus infection status, the study brought together high-throughput TCR immunosequencing, statistical association of individual TCRs with disease status, and machine learning. General findings and caveats noted by the study authors: Strong co-occurrence of HLA alleles, especially DR and DQ, made assigning TCR associations to individual alleles difficult. A total of 164 TCR beta chains were listed by the study as associated with cytomegalovirus. For the cohort, immune exposure information was limited to CMV serostatus. Cytomegalovirus status was reported to be diagnosed by the classifier with high specificity and sensitivity in both the original and validation cohorts. HLA typing was unavailable for some donors at each locus, so association tests used only the typed subset. In a later analysis, HLA-associated TCR beta chains were found to be more clonally expanded and to have lower generation probabilities than equally common non-associated chains. A later genetic analysis associated a missense DCLRE1C variant with V-gene and J-gene trimming of TCR beta chains, and an independent cohort replicated the association. A cluster of highly shared sequence variants was judged likely to represent a technical artifact of the sequencing pipeline. A later analysis found that TCR association rates varied across HLA loci, with DRB1 alleles showing the most associated TCRs and HLA-C alleles the fewest. Only TCR beta chains were sequenced in this cohort, and the absence of alpha or paired-chain data limited detectable features. According to a later analysis, most CMV-associated TCR beta chains appeared to be HLA-restricted, and the HLA associations seemed to be driven largely by CMV exposure. Most TCR sequences were seen in very few donors, while some public TCRs were found in many individuals. Three of the identified cytomegalovirus-associated TCR beta chains were confirmed in vitro to be specific for cytomegalovirus antigens. The earlier analysis of 587 of the donors excluded roughly 17 rarely observed V segments, including chromosome 9 orphons, because counts were too low. The presence/absence analyses assumed that sequencing depth was roughly uniform across donors, and that assumption may not be true. A further reported finding was that TCR beta sequences accurately predicted the HLA-A and HLA-B alleles for most subjects in the first cohort. Specific HLA alleles were associated with some 15,000 TCR beta sequences at a false discovery rate of 0.05 in a later analysis. A later genetic analysis reported fewer N-insertions in productive TCRs among donors in an Asian-associated ancestry cluster than the approximately 700-donor mean. Correlated functional status among segregating V segments might reflect linkage disequilibrium, but an unknown experimental factor could not be ruled out. Some IMGT-functional V segments, including TRBV6-2 and TRBV6-3, could not be told apart with the 87-base-pair reads, so those segments were excluded. In an earlier analysis of a few hundred of the donors, most TCR beta V segments were observed in productive rearrangements about 87% or about 30% of the time, broadly matching IMGT annotations. The authors suggested that the approach could potentially be extended to other disease states and immunological phenotypes. Several of the top co-occurrence clusters appeared to be linked to parvovirus B19, influenza, CMV and Epstein-Barr virus, according to a later analysis.

At the junction V is shortened by 2 bases and J by 4 bases, with 11 bases in between. Reading from cysteine to phenylalanine, the CDR3 counts 14 amino acids. Here the CDR3 DNA is all that survives: 42 bases in frame from base 1. The germline V gene yields ENHRY for CDR1 and SYGVKD for CDR2. The cohort was made up of 650 to 700 healthy bone marrow donors. Cohort members were all nominally healthy when sampled, although unrecorded immune exposures were likely present. The donor was CMV seropositive and was included in the group of some 290 seropositive cohort members. A peripheral blood sample was collected from each donor, and TCR beta sequencing was performed on peripheral blood mononuclear cells. Genomic DNA extraction from the blood cell samples was performed with the Qiagen DNeasy Blood Extraction Kit. Libraries were prepared through the immunoSEQ multiplex PCR assay. A mixture of 60 forward primers for TCR Vbeta segments and 13 reverse primers for TCR Jbeta segments was used in the multiplex PCR. Amplification of the CDR3 region of rearranged TCR beta genes was performed with a multiplex PCR assay on genomic DNA. On the Illumina HiSeq System, the amplified TCR beta libraries were sequenced as 87-base-pair reads. Processing in the source paper ran as follows. A later analysis counted about 76 million unique TCR beta chains across the 666 repertoires, and roughly 11 million of these chains were shared by at least two donors. To remove PCR and sequencing errors, raw reads were error-corrected and collapsed into unique sequences using a nearest-neighbor algorithm that merged closely related sequences. CDR3 sequences were aligned to IMGT reference sequences to assign V, D and J gene segments. For a sequence to be retained, at least a six-nucleotide match to both a V gene segment and a J gene segment was required. A rearrangement counted as productive if the CDR3 had no stop codons and remained in frame with V and J, and every other rearrangement counted as non-productive. CDR3 was defined according to IMGT convention as the region running from the second conserved V-encoded cysteine to the conserved J-encoded phenylalanine. In an earlier analysis of around 640 of the donors, sequences lacking an unambiguous match to a single V gene segment were excluded. An earlier analysis of about 590 of the donors classified V segments as functional when productive rearrangements were above 56.7% and as segregating when the standard deviation between donors was above 5%. A statistical classification framework was developed to diagnose cytomegalovirus status using the catalog of TCR beta chain sequences. In a later analysis, TCR nucleotide sequences were compared against IMGT/GENE-DB human TR gene sequences so that V and J genes could be assigned. A later analysis assigned CDR3 sequences and most-parsimonious VDJ recombination scenarios with the TCRdist pipeline. In a later analysis, every TCR beta chain was defined by the combination of its CDR3 amino acid sequence and its V-gene family, and reads without a unique V-gene family were dropped. In a later analysis, 500 to 650 highly shared, low-generation-probability nucleotide sequences were removed to address suspected cross-contamination and a sequencing artifact. In a later analysis, a clonal expansion index was calculated for each public chain from normalized within-repertoire ranks of inferred template counts. A later analysis computed generation probabilities with a VDJ recombination model fitted to out-of-frame rearrangements, and checked the results against IGoR. In a later analysis, TCR-TCR, TCR-HLA and TCR-CMV co-occurrence was scored with hypergeometric tests, and a repertoire-size bias correction was applied to TCR pairs. A later analysis estimated false discovery rates by permuting HLA or CMV assignments 20 times. A later analysis grouped co-occurring TCRs with DBSCAN, adding TCRdist sequence similarity when clustering within HLA-allele-positive subsets. Repertoires with fewer than 30,000 or more than 120,000 public chains, plus five repertoires with anomalous nucleotide sharing, were excluded from co-occurrence clustering. TCRdb took this table from immuneACCESS and kept in-frame rearrangements with V and J called. Such tables lack part of the clones; where checked against another copy, unresolved V genes explain under half of the gap, and the rest is unexplained. That table furnishes V, J and clone size, whereas the DNA furnished D and trimming. For this sample, the table gives 53,000 or so clones. The ten largest clones take up roughly 12% of the sample.

Sample: PBMCs. The origin of this receptor is a man in his late teens or twenties in good health and CMV-seropositive. The chain employs TRBV10-3 and TRBJ1-2; TRBD1 might be the D gene, on 6 matching bases. The CDR3 has the sequence CAISEGGAGYGYTF. The DNA reads as follows: TGTGCCATCAGTGAGGGGGGGGCCGGCTATGGCTACACCTTC.